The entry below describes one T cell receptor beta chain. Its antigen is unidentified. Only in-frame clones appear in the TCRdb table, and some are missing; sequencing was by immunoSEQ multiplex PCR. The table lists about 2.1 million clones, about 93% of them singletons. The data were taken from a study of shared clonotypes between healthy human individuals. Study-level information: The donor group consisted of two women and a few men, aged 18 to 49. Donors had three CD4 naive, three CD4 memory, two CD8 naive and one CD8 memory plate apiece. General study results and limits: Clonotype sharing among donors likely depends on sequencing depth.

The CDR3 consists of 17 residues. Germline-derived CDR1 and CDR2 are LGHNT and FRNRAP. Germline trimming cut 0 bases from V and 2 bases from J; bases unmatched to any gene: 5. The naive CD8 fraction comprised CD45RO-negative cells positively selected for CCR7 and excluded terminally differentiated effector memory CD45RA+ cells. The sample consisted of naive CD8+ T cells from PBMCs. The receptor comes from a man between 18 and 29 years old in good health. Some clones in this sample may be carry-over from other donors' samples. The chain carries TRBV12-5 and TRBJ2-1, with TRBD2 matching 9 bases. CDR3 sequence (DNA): TGTGCTAGTGGTTTGGTACACGCGGGAGGGCCCTACAATGAGCAGTTCTTC. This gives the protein CASGLVHAGGPYNEQFF.